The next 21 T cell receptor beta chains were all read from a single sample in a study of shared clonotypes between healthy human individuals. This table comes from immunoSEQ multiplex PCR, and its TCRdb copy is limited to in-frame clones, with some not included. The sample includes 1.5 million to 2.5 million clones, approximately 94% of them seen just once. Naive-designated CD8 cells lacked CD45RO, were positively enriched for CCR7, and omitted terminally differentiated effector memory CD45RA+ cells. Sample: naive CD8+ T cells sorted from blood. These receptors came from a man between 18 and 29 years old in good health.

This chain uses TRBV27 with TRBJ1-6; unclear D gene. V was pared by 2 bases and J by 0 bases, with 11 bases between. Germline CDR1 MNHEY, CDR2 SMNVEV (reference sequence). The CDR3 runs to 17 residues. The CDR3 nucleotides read TGTGCCAGCAGTTTAGGGCCAGGTAGCTCCTATAATTCACCCCTCCACTTT. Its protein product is CASSLGPGSSYNSPLHF.

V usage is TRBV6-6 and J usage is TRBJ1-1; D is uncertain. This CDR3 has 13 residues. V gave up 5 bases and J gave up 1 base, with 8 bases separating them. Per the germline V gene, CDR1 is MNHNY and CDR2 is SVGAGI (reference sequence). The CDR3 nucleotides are TGTGCCAGCAGTATCAGTGAGAACACTGAAGCTTTCTTT. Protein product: CASSISENTEAFF.

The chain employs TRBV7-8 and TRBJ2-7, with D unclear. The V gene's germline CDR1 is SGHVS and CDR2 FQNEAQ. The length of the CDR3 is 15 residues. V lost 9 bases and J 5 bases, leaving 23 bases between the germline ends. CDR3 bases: TGTGCCAGTAAAGTCCTAGAGGTTCCGGCGCACGAGCAGTACTTC. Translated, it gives CASKVLEVPAHEQYF.

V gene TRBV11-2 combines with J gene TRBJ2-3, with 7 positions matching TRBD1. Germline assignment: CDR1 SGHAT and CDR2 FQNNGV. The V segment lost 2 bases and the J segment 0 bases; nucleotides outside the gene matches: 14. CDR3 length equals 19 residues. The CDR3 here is CASSLYLGQAGHSTDTQYF. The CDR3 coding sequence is TGTGCCAGCAGCTTATACCTTGGACAGGCCGGACATAGCACAGATACGCAGTATTTT.

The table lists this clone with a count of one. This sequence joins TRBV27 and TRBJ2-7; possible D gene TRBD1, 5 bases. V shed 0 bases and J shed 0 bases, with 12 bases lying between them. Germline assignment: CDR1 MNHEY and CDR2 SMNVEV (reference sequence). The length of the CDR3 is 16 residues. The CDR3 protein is CASSLSRQDISYEQYF. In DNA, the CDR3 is TGTGCCAGCAGTTTATCGAGGCAGGACATCTCCTACGAGCAGTACTTC.

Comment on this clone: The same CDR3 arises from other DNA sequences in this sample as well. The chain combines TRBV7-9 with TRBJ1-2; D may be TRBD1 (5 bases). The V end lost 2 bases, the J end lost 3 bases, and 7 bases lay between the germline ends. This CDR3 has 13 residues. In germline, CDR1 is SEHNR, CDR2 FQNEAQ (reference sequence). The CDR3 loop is CASSLRGDYGYTF. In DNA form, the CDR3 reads TGTGCCAGCAGCTTAAGAGGGGACTATGGCTACACCTTC.

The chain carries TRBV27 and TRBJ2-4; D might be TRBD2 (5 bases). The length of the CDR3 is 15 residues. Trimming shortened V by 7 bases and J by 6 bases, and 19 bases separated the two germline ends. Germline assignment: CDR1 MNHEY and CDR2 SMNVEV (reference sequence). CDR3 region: CASTKFPGLGNIQYF. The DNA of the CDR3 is TGTGCCAGCACCAAATTTCCGGGGTTAGGAAACATTCAGTACTTC.

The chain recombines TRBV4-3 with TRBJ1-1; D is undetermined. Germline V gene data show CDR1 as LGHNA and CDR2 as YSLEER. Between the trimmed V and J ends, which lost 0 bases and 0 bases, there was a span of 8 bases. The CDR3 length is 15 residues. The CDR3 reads CASSQDGGMNTEAFF. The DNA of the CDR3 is TGCGCCAGCAGCCAAGATGGAGGGATGAACACTGAAGCTTTCTTT.

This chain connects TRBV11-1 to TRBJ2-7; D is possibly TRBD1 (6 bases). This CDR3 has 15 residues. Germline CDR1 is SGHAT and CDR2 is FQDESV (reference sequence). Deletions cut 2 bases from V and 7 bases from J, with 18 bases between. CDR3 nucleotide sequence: TGTGCCAGCAGCTTAAGGACAGATGTGTTGGGGGAGCAGTACTTC. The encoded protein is CASSLRTDVLGEQYF.

In nucleotides, the CDR3 is TGCGCCAGCAGCCCACAACCGGGACAGGGCCATGAGCAGTACTTC. Protein: CASSPQPGQGHEQYF. The rearrangement uses TRBV4-1 and TRBJ2-7, with 9 bases fitting TRBD1. The CDR3 consists of 15 residues. From germline, CDR1 is MGHRA and CDR2 YSYEKL. Trimming took 4 bases from V and 7 from J; bases not matched to a gene: 11.

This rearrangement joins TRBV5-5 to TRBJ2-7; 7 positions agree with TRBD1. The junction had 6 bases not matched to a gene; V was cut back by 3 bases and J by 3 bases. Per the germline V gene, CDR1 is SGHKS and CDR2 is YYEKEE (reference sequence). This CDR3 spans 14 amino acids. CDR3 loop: CASSSDRAVYEQYF. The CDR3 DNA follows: TGTGCCAGCAGCTCCGACAGGGCAGTCTACGAGCAGTACTTC.

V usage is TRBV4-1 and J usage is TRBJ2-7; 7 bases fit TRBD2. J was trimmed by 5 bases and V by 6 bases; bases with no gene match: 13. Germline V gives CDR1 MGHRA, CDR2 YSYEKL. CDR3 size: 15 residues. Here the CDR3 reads CASRPNWGGKDEQYF. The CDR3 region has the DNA TGCGCCAGCAGACCGAATTGGGGGGGGAAAGACGAGCAGTACTTC.

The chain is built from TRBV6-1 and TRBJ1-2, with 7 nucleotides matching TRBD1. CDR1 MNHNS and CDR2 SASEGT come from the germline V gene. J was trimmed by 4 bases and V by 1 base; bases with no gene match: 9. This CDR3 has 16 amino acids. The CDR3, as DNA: TGTGCCAGCAGTGAAGAAGGTGAGGGACAGACCTATGGCTACACCTTC. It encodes CASSEEGEGQTYGYTF.

CDR3 loop: CASSLGLFNNQPQHF. The CDR3 nucleotides read TGTGCCAGCAGTTTAGGGTTGTTTAACAATCAGCCCCAGCATTTT. The V and J genes are TRBV28 and TRBJ1-5; D gene uncertain. Trimming removed 2 bases from V and 3 bases from J, with 11 bases in between. Germline CDR1 MDHEN, CDR2 SYDVKM. This CDR3 has 15 amino acids.

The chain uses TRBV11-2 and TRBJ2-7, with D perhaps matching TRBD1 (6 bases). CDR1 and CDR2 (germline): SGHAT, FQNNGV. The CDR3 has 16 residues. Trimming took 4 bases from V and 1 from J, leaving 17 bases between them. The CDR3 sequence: CASSSSTGPPSYEQYF. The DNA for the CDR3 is TGTGCCAGCAGCTCCTCCACAGGGCCACCTTCCTACGAGCAGTACTTC.

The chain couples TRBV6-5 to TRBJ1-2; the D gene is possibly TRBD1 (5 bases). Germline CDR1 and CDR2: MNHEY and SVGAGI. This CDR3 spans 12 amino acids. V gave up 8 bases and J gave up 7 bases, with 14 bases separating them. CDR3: CASRPREGGYTF. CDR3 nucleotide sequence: TGTGCCAGCCGGCCCAGGGAAGGTGGCTACACCTTC.

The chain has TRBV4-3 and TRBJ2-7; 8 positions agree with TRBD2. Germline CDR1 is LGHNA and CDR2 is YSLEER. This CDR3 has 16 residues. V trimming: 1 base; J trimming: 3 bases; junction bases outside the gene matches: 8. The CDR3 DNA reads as TGCGCCAGCAGCCAAGTGCGGACTAGCTACGGCTACGAGCAGTACTTC. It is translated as CASSQVRTSYGYEQYF.

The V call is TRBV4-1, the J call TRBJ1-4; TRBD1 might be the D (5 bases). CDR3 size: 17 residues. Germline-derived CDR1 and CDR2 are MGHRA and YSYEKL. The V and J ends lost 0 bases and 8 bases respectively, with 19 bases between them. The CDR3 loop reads CASSQDSRDPYGEKLFF. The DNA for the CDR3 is TGCGCCAGCAGCCAAGATTCTAGGGACCCATATGGGGAAAAACTGTTTTTT.

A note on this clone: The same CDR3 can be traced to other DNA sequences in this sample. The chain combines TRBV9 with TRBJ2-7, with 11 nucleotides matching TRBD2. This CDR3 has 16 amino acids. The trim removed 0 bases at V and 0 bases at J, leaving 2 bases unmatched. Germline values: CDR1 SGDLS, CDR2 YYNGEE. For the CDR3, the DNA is TGTGCCAGCAGCGTAGGACTAGCGGGAAGCTCCTACGAGCAGTACTTC. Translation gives CASSVGLAGSSYEQYF.

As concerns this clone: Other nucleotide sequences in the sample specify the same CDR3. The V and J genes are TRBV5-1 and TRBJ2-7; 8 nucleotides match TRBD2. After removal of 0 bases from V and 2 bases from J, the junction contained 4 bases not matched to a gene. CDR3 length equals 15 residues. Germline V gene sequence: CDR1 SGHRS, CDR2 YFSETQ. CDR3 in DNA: TGCGCCAGCAGCTTGGGCACTAGCGGTACCTACGAGCAGTACTTC. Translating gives CASSLGTSGTYEQYF.

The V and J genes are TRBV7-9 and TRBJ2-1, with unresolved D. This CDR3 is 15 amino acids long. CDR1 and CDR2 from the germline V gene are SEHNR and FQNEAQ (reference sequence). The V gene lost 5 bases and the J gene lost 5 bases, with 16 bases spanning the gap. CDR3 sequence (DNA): TGTGCCAGCAGCACGAATAAGCGTGGCGACAATGAGCAGTTCTTC. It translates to CASSTNKRGDNEQFF. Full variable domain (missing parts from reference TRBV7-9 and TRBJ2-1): DTGVSQNPRHKITKRGQNVTFRCDPISEHNRLYWYRQTLGQGPEFLTYFQNEAQLEKSRLLSDRFSAERPKGSFSTLEIQRTEQGDSAMYLCASSTNKRGDNEQFFGPGTRLTVL.